This T cell receptor beta chain was captured by sequencing in a study of identical twins. General study findings and limits: For zero-insertion analyses, partial confounding could come from invariant MAIT and iNKT cells. Out-of-frame beta chain sequences displayed weaker excess sharing between twins.

V lost 0 bases and J lost 5, with 13 bases in between. The length of the CDR3 is 15 residues. Germline V gene data show CDR1 as KGHSH and CDR2 as LQKENI. TCRdb recomputed calls from the 5' RACE reads with MiXCR, one row per CDR3 protein. This table has more than 350,000 distinct CDR3 sequences, roughly 10% appearing once. With regard to this clonotype: What it binds is unknown.

This chain connects TRBV18 to TRBJ1-2; D uncertain. This TCR was sampled from a woman aged 50 to 65 in good health. Material: naive T cells sorted from blood. The CDR3 loop is CASSPPVPDLYGYTF. CDR3 in DNA: TGTGCCAGCTCACCACCAGTCCCAGACCTATATGGCTACACCTTC.